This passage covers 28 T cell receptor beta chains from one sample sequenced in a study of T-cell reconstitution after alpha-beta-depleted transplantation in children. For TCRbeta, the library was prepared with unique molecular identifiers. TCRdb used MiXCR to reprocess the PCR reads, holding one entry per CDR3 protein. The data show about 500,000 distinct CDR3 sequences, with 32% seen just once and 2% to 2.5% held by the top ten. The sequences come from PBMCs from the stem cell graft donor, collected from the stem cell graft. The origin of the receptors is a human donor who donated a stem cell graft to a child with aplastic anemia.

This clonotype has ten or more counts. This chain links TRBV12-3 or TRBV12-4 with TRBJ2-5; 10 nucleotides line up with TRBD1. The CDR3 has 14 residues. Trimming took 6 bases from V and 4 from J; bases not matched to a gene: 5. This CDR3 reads CASSRTGGGETQYF. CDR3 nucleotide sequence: TGTGCCAGCAGCCGGACAGGGGGTGGAGAGACCCAGTACTTC.

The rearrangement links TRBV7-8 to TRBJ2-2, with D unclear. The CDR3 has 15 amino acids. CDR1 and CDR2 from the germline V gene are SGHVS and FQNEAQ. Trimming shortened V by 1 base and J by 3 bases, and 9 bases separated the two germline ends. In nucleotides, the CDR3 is TGTGCCAGCAGCTTAGGTTTTATGGACACCGGGGAGCTGTTTTTT. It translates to CASSLGFMDTGELFF.

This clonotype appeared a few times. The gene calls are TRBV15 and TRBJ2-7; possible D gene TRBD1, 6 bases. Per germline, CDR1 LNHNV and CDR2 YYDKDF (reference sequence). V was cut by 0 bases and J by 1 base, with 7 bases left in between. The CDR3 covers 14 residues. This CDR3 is CATSREQGSYEQYF. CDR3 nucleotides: TGTGCCACCAGCAGAGAACAGGGATCCTACGAGCAGTACTTC.

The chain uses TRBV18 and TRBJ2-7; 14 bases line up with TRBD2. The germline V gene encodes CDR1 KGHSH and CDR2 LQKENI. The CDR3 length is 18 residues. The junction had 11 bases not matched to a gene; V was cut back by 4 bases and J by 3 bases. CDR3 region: CASSRGLAGGPVVYEQYF. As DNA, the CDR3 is TGTGCCAGCTCACGAGGACTAGCGGGAGGTCCCGTCGTCTACGAGCAGTACTTC.

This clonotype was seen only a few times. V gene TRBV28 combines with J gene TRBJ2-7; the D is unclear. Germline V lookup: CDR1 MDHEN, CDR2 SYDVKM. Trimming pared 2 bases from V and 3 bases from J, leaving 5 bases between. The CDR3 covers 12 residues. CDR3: CASSLGIYEQYF. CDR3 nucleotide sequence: TGTGCCAGCAGTTTAGGGATCTACGAGCAGTACTTC.

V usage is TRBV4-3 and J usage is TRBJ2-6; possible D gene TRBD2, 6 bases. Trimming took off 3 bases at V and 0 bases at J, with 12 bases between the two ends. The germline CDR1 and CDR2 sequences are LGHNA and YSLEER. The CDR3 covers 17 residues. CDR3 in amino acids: CASSHGTGSSGANVLTF. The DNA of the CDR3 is TGCGCCAGCAGCCACGGGACTGGGAGCTCTGGGGCCAACGTCCTGACTTTC.

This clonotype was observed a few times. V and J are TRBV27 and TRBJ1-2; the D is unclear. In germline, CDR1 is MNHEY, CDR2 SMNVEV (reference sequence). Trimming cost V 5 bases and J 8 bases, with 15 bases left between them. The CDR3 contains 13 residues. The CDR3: CASSAVGVGGYTF. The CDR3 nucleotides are TGTGCCAGCAGTGCGGTGGGAGTGGGGGGCTACACCTTC.

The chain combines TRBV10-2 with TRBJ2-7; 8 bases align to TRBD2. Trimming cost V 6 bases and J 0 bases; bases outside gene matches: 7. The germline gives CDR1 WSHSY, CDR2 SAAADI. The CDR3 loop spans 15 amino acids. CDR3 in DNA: TGCGCCAGCAGGGAACTAGCGGCCAGCTCCTACGAGCAGTACTTC. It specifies CASRELAASSYEQYF.

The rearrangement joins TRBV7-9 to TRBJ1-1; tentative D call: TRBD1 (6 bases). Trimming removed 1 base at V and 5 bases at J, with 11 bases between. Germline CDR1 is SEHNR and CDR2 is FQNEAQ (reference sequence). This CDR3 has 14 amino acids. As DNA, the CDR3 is TGTGCCAGCAGCTTAGTGGGGGCGTTAACTGAAGCTTTCTTT. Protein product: CASSLVGALTEAFF. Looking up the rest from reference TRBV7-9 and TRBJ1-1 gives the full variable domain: DTGVSQNPRHKITKRGQNVTFRCDPISEHNRLYWYRQTLGQGPEFLTYFQNEAQLEKSRLLSDRFSAERPKGSFSTLEIQRTEQGDSAMYLCASSLVGALTEAFFGQGTRLTVV.

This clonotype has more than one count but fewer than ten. In DNA, the CDR3 is TGTGCCAGCAGCGATGCAGGGACAGGGAGGGCTTTCTTT. It yields the protein CASSDAGTGRAFF. The chain is built from TRBV9 and TRBJ1-1; 9 bases align to TRBD1. V gave up 3 bases and J gave up 11 bases; unmatched junction bases: 8. Looked up from germline, CDR1 is SGDLS and CDR2 is YYNGEE. The CDR3 consists of 13 residues.

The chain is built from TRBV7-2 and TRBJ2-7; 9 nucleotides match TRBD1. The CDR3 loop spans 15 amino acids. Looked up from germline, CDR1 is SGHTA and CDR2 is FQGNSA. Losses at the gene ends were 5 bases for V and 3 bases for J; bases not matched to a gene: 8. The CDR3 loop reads CASSPGTGIGYEQYV. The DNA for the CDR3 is TGTGCCAGCAGCCCCGGGACAGGGATTGGCTACGAGCAGTACGTC.

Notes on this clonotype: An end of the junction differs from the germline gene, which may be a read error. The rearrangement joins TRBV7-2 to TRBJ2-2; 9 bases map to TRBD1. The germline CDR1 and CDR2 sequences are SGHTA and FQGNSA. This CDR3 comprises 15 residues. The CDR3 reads CGSSTGGAGTGELFF. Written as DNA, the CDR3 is TGTGGCAGCAGTACAGGGGGCGCCGGCACCGGGGAGCTGTTTTTT.

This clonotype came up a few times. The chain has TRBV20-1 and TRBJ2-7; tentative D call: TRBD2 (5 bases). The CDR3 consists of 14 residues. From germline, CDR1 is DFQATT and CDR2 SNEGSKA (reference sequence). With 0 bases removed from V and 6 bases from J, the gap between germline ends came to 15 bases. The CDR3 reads CSARDNRLAGEQYV. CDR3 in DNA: TGCAGTGCTAGAGATAATCGGCTAGCTGGCGAGCAGTACGTC.

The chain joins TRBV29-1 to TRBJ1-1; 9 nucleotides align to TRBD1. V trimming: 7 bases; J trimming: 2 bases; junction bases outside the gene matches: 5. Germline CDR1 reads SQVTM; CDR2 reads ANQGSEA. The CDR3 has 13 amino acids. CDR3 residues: CSACTGGNTEAFF. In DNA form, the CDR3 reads TGCAGCGCTTGTACAGGGGGCAACACTGAAGCTTTCTTT.

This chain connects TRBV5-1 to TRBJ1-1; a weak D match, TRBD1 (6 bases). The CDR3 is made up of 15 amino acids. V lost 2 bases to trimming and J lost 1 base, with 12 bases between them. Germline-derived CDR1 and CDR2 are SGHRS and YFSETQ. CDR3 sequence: CASSFRGGPNTEAFF. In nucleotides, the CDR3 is TGCGCCAGCAGCTTCAGGGGTGGACCGAACACTGAAGCTTTCTTT.

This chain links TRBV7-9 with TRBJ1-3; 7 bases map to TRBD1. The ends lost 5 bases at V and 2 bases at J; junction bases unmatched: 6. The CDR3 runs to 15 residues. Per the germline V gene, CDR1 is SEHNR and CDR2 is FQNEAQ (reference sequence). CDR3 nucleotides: TGTGCCAGCAGCACCTCTGGGACAGCTGGAAACACCATATATTTT. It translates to CASSTSGTAGNTIYF. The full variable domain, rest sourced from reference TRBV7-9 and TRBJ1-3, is DTGVSQNPRHKITKRGQNVTFRCDPISEHNRLYWYRQTLGQGPEFLTYFQNEAQLEKSRLLSDRFSAERPKGSFSTLEIQRTEQGDSAMYLCASSTSGTAGNTIYFGEGSWLTVV.

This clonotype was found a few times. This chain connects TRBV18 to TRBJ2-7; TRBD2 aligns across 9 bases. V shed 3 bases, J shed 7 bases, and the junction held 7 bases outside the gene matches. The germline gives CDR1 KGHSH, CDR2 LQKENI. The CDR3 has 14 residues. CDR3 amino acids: CASSPERLAAEQYF. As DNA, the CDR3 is TGTGCCAGCTCACCCGAAAGACTAGCGGCTGAGCAGTACTTC.

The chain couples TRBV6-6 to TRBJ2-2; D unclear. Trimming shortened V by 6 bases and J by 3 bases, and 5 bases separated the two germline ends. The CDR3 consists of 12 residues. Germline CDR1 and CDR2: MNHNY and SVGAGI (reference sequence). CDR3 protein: CASRPDTGELFF. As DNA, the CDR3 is TGTGCCAGCAGACCCGACACCGGGGAGCTGTTTTTT.

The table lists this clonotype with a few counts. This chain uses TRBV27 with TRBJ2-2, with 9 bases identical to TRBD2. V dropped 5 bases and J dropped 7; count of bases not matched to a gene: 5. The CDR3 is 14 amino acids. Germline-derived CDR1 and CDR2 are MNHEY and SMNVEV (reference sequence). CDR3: CASSPGLAIGELFF. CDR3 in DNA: TGTGCCAGCAGTCCGGGACTAGCTATCGGGGAGCTGTTTTTT.

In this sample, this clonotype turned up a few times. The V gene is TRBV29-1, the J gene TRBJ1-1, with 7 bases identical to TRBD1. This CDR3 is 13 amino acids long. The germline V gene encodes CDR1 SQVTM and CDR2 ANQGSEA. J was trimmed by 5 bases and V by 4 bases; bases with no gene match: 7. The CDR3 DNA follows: TGCAGCGTTGTAACAGGGGTACGGACTGAAGCTTTCTTT. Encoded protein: CSVVTGVRTEAFF.

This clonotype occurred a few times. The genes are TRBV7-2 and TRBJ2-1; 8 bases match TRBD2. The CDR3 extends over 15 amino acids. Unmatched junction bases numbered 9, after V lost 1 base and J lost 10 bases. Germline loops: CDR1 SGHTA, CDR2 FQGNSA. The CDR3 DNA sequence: TGTGCCAGCAGCTTAGAATCGGGAGCGGGAGTCGAGCAGTTCTTC. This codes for CASSLESGAGVEQFF.

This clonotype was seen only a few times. The CDR3 loop reads CASSPTAGNEQYV. For the CDR3, the DNA is TGTGCCAGCTCACCAACGGCGGGGAACGAGCAGTACGTC. This chain links TRBV18 with TRBJ2-7; D possibly corresponds to TRBD2 (6 bases). From germline, CDR1 is KGHSH and CDR2 LQKENI. This CDR3 has 13 amino acids. V dropped 2 bases and J dropped 5 bases, with 10 bases sitting between them.

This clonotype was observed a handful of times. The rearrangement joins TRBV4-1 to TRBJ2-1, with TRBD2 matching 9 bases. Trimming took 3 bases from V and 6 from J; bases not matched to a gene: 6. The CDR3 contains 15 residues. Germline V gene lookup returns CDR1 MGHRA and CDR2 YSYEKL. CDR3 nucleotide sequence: TGCGCCAGCAGCCAGGTAGCGGGAGAGTCCAATGAGCAGTTCTTC. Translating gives CASSQVAGESNEQFF.

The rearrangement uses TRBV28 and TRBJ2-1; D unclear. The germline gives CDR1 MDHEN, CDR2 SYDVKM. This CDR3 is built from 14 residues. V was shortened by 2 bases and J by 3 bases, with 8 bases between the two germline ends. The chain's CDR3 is CASSLTPNYNEQFF. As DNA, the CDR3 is TGTGCCAGCAGTTTAACGCCCAACTACAATGAGCAGTTCTTC.

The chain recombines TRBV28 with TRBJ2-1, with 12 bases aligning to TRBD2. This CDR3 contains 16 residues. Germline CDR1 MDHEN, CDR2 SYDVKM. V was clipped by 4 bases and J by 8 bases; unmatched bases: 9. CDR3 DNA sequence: TGTGCCAGCAGTTCGCGACTAGCGGGAGTAATCCATGAGCAGTTCTTC. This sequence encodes CASSSRLAGVIHEQFF.

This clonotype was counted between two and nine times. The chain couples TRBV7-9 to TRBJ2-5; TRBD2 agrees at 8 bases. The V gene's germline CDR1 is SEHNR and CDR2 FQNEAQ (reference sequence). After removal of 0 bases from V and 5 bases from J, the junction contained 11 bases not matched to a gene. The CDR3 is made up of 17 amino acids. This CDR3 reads CASSLAPSGGRWETQYF. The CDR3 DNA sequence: TGTGCCAGCAGCTTAGCGCCCTCGGGAGGGCGGTGGGAGACCCAGTACTTC.

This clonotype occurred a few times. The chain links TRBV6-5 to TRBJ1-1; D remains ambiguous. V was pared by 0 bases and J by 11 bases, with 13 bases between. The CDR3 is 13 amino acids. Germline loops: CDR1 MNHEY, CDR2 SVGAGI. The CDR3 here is CASSYSGLDGAFF. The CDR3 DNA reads TGTGCCAGCAGTTACTCGGGTTTGGATGGGGCTTTCTTT.

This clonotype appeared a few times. As DNA, the CDR3 is TGCGCCAGCAGCTTCGCAGGGACGTATGGCTACACCTTC. This sequence encodes CASSFAGTYGYTF. V and J are TRBV5-1 and TRBJ1-2, with a weak D call TRBD1 (5 bases). CDR3 length equals 13 residues. Trimming took 2 bases from V and 5 from J, leaving 10 bases between them. Germline assignment: CDR1 SGHRS and CDR2 YFSETQ. The full variable domain, rest sourced from reference TRBV5-1 and TRBJ1-2, is KAGVTQTPRYLIKTRGQQVTLSCSPISGHRSVSWYQQTPGQGLQFLFEYFSETQRNKGNFPGRFSGRQFSNSRSEMNVSTLELGDSALYLCASSFAGTYGYTFGSGTRLTVV.